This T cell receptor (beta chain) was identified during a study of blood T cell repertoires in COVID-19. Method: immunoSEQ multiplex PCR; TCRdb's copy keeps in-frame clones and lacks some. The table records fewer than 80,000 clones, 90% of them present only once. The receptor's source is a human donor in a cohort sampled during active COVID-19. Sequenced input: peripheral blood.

CDR3 bases: TGTGCCACCAGTTTTGAGGGGGCAGGAGCTTTCTTT. Its translation is CATSFEGAGAFF. This rearrangement joins TRBV15 to TRBJ1-1, with 7 bases that match TRBD1. The CDR3 sequence is 12 residues long. Looked up from germline, CDR1 is LNHNV and CDR2 is YYDKDF (reference sequence). V shed 6 bases and J 10 bases; nucleotides not matched to a gene: 8.